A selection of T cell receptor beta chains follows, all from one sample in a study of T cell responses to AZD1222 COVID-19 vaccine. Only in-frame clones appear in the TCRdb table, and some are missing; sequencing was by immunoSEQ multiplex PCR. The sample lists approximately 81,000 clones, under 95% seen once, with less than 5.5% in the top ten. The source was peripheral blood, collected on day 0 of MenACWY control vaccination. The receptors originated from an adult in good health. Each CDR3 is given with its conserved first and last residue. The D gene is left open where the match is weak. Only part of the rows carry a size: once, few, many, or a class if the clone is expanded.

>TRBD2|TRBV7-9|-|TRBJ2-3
TGTGCCAGCAGCTTAGGGGCTAGCGGAACAGATACGCAGTATTTT
CASSLGASGTDTQYF
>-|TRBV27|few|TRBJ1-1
TGTGCCAGCACCCTGGGTGGGGGGGGGAACACTGAAGCTTTCTTT
CASTLGGGGNTEAFF
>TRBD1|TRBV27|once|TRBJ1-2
TGTGCCAGCGGGACAGGGGTATTTGGCTACACCTTC
CASGTGVFGYTF
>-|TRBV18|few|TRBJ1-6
TGTGCCAGCTCACCAGGGAATAATTCACCCCTCCACTTT
CASSPGNNSPLHF
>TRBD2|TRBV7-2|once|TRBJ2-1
TGTGCCAGCAGCTTACAGGGGACTAGCGATGGTGAGCAGTTCTTC
CASSLQGTSDGEQFF
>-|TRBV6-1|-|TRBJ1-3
TGTGCCAGCAGTGAATCTGACTACTCTGGAAACACCATATATTTT
CASSESDYSGNTIYF
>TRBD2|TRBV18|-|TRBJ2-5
TGTGCCAGCCATCACCGGCGGGAGGATGTAACAGAGACCCAGTACTTC
CASHHRREDVTETQYF
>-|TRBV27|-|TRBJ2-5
TGTGCCTCTCACACAGGAAGTGGGGAGACCCAGTACTTC
CASHTGSGETQYF
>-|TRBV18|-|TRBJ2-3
TGTGCCAGCTCACCCAGGACTTCGACAGATACGCAGTATTTT
CASSPRTSTDTQYF
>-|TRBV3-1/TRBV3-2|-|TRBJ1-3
TGTGCCAGCAGACCCGGCGGGCTCGGAAACACCATATATTTT
CASRPGGLGNTIYF
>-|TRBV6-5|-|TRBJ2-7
TGTGCCAGCAATAAGGGAGGGGGGGCCTACGAGCAGTACTTC
CASNKGGGAYEQYF
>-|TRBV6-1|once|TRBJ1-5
TGTGCCAGCAGTGAACGCAGGGGTCAGCCCCAGCATTTT
CASSERRGQPQHF
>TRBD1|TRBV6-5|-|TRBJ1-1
TGTGCCAGCAGTTACTCCTGGACAGGTGCTGAAGCTTTCTTT
CASSYSWTGAEAFF
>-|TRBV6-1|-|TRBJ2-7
TGTGCCAGCAGTGAAGCCGCAGGGAGGACCTACGAGCAGTACTTC
CASSEAAGRTYEQYF
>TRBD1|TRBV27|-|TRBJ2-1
TGTGCCAGCAGTCCCGGACAGGGGACTGAGCAGTTCTTC
CASSPGQGTEQFF
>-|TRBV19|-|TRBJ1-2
TGTGCCAGTAGTATGCTAGGGGCGAACTATGGCTACACCTTC
CASSMLGANYGYTF
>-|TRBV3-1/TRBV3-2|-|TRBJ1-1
TGTGCCAGCAGCCTGTCGACCATCGGGGACACTGAAGCTTTCTTT
CASSLSTIGDTEAFF
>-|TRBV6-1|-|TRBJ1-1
TGTGCCAGCAGTGAAGCGGGGACGAACACTGAAGCTTTCTTT
CASSEAGTNTEAFF
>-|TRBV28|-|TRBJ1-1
TGTGCCAGCAGTTCGTACGGCGGGCGGAACACTGAAGCTTTCTTT
CASSSYGGRNTEAFF
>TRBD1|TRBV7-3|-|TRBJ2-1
TGTGCCAGCAGCTTATTGACAGGGGGCCGCAATGAGCAGTTCTTC
CASSLLTGGRNEQFF
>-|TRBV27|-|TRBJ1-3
TGTGCCAGCAGTTTTTCAGCCTCTGGAAACACCATATATTTT
CASSFSASGNTIYF